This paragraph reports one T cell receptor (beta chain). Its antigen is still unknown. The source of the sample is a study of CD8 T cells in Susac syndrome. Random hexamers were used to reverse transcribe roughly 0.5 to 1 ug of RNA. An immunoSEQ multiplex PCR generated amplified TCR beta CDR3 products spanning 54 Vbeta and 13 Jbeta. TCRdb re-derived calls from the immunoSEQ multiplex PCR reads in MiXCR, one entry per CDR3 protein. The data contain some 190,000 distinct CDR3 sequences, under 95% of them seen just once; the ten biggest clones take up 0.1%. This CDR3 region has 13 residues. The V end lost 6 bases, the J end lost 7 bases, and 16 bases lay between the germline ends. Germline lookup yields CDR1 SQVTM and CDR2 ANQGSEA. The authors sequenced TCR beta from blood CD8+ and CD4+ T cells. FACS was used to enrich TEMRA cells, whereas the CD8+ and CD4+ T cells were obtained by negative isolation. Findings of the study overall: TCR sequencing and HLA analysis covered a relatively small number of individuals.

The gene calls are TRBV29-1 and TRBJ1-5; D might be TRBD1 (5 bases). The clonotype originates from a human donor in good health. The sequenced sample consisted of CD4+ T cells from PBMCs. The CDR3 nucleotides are TGCAGCGTCGGGGTTATGCGGGACCAGCCCCAGCATTTT. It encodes CSVGVMRDQPQHF.